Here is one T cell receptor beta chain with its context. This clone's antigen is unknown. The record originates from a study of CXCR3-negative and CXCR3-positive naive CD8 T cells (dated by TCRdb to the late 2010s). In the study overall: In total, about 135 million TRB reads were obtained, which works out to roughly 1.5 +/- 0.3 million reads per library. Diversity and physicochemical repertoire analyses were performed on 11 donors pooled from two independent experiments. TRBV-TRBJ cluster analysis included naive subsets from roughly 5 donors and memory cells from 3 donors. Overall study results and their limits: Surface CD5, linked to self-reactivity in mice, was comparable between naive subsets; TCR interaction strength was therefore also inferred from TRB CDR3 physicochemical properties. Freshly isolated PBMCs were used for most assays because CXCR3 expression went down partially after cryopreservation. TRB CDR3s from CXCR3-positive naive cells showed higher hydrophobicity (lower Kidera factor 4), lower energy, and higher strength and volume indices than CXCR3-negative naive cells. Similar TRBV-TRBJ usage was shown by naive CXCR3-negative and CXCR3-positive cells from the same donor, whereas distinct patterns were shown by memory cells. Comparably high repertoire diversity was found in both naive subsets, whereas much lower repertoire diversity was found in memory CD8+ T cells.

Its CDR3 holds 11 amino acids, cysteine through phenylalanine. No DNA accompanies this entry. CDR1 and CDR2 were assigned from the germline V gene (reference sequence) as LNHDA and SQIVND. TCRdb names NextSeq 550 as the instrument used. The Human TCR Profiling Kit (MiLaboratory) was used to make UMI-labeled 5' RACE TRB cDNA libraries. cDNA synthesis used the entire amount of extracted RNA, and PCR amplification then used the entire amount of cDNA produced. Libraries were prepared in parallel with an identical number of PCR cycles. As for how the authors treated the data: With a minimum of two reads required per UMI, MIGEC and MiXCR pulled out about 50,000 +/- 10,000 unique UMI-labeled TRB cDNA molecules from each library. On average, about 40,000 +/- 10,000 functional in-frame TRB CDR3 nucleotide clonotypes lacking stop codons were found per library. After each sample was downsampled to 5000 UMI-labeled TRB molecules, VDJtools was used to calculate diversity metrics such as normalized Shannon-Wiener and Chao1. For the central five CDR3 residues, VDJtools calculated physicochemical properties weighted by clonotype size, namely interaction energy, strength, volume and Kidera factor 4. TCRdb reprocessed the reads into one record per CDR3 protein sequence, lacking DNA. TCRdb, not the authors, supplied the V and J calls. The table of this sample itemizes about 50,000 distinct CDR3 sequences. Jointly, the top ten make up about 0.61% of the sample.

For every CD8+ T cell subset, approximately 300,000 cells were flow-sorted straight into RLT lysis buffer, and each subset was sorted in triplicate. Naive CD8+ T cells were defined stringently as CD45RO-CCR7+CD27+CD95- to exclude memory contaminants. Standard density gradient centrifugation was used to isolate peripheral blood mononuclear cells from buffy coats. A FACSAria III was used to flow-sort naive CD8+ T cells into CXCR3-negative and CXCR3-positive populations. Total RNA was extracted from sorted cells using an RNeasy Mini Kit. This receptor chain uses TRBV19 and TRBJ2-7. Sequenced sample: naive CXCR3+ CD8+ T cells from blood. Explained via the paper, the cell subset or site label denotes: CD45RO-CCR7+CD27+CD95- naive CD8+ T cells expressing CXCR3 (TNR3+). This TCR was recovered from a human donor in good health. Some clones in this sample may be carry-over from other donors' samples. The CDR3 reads CATGISYEQYF. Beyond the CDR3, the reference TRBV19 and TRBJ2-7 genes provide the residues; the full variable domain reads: DGGITQSPKYLFRKEGQNVTLSCEQNLNHDAMYWYRQDPGQGLRLIYYSQIVNDFQKGDIAEGYSVSREKKESFPLTVTSAQKNPTAFYLCATGISYEQYFGPGTRLTVT.